These 25 T cell receptor beta chains were all obtained from the same sample, sequenced in a study of OX40 agonist ivuxolimab in advanced cancers. Sequencing was performed with immunoSEQ multiplex PCR; in TCRdb, only in-frame clones are kept and a portion is missing. This table holds 55,000 to 65,000 clones, roughly 85% found once. The sequencing used CD4+ or CD8+ T cells sorted from blood, collected in a trial of the OX40 agonist ivuxolimab. The source of these receptors is an adult with an advanced solid tumor such as melanoma, head and neck, liver or kidney cancer.

The chain is built from TRBV27 and TRBJ2-7; the match to TRBD1 covers 9 bases. V dropped 4 bases and J dropped 1; count of bases not matched to a gene: 5. In germline, CDR1 is MNHEY, CDR2 SMNVEV (reference sequence). The CDR3 sequence is 15 residues long. DNA of the CDR3: TGTGCCAGCAGTTCACAGGGGGCCAGGTCCTACGAGCAGTACTTC. It specifies CASSSQGARSYEQYF.

The chain's CDR3 is CASSPDLWHEQFF. DNA of the CDR3: TGTGCCAGCAGTCCTGACCTCTGGCATGAGCAGTTCTTC. The chain uses TRBV2 and TRBJ2-1; no reliable D call. The CDR3 is made up of 13 amino acids. V was shortened by 5 bases and J by 8 bases, with 13 bases between the two germline ends. Germline V gene sequence: CDR1 SNHLY, CDR2 FYNNEI.

The chain employs TRBV6-5 and TRBJ2-3; D is possibly TRBD2 (6 bases). Germline CDR1 reads MNHEY; CDR2 reads SVGAGI. V lost 2 bases and J 2 bases, leaving 11 bases between the germline ends. The CDR3 length is 15 residues. CDR3 in DNA: TGTGCCAGCAGTTACGGCGGGAAGGCCACAGATACGCAGTATTTT. This gives the protein CASSYGGKATDTQYF.

The V call is TRBV6-5, the J call TRBJ1-5, with unresolved D. In germline, CDR1 is MNHEY, CDR2 SVGAGI. The CDR3 is 15 residues long. V lost 6 bases to trimming and J lost 4 bases, with 16 bases between them. The CDR3 DNA is TGTGCCAGCAGATACGGAATGAGCGATAATCAGCCCCAGCATTTT. This sequence encodes CASRYGMSDNQPQHF.

The chain employs TRBV7-8 and TRBJ2-7, with D unresolved. This CDR3 is 11 amino acids long. V was shortened by 4 bases and J by 6 bases, with 7 bases between the two germline ends. Germline CDR1 reads SGHVS; CDR2 reads FQNEAQ. The CDR3 protein is CASSSPVEQYF. The CDR3 region has the DNA TGTGCCAGCAGCTCCCCAGTCGAGCAGTACTTC.

The rearrangement uses TRBV5-4 and TRBJ2-7, with 9 bases identical to TRBD2. CDR3 length: 15 amino acids. Per the germline V gene, CDR1 is SGHNT and CDR2 is YYREEE (reference sequence). The ends lost 0 bases at V and 2 bases at J; junction bases unmatched: 3. In DNA form, the CDR3 reads TGTGCCAGCAGCTTGGCAGCGGGAGGTCCCTACGAGCAGTACTTC. It codes for CASSLAAGGPYEQYF. Combining the CDR3 with reference TRBV5-4 and TRBJ2-7 gives the whole variable domain ETGVTQSPTHLIKTRGQQVTLRCSSQSGHNTVSWYQQALGQGPQFIFQYYREEENGRGNFPPRFSGLQFPNYSSELNVNALELDDSALYLCASSLAAGGPYEQYFGPGTRLTVT.

This clone showed up just once. This chain joins TRBV2 and TRBJ2-7, with TRBD2 matching over 7 bases. CDR3 length: 16 residues. V lost 1 base and J lost 2; bases outside the gene matches: 8. Germline CDR1 and CDR2: SNHLY and FYNNEI. The CDR3 sequence: CASSEGAGLVPYEQYF. DNA for the CDR3: TGTGCCAGCAGTGAAGGAGCAGGACTAGTTCCCTACGAGCAGTACTTC.

The V gene is TRBV5-1, the J gene TRBJ2-2; TRBD2 matches at 10 bases. Per germline, CDR1 SGHRS and CDR2 YFSETQ. V was clipped by 4 bases and J by 3 bases; unmatched bases: 6. CDR3 length: 16 residues. This CDR3 reads CASSPATSGHTGELFF. CDR3 DNA sequence: TGCGCCAGCAGCCCGGCGACTAGCGGGCACACCGGGGAGCTGTTTTTT.

This chain connects TRBV11-2 to TRBJ1-1; a weak D match, TRBD1 (6 bases). Germline assignment: CDR1 SGHAT and CDR2 FQNNGV. The CDR3 runs 17 residues. The germline V and J ends were trimmed by 1 base and 0 bases, with 15 bases remaining between them. The DNA for the CDR3 is TGTGCCAGCAGCTTAGGTCTTGGGGGGCGAATGAACACTGAAGCTTTCTTT. Its protein is CASSLGLGGRMNTEAFF.

The chain joins TRBV29-1 to TRBJ2-5, with 12 bases matching TRBD1. Trimming took 7 bases from V and 4 from J; bases not matched to a gene: 7. This CDR3 has 14 residues. Germline V gives CDR1 SQVTM, CDR2 ANQGSEA. CDR3 amino acids: CSAAGTGGRETQYF. Written as DNA, the CDR3 is TGCAGCGCAGCCGGGACAGGGGGCCGAGAGACCCAGTACTTC. The full variable domain, with the rest looked up from reference TRBV29-1 and TRBJ2-5, is SAVISQKPSRDICQRGTSLTIQCQVDSQVTMMFWYRQQPGQSLTLIATANQGSEATYESGFVIDKFPISRPNLTFSTLTVSNMSPEDSSIYLCSAAGTGGRETQYFGPGTRLLVL.

The chain is built from TRBV6-1 and TRBJ2-3; D is possibly TRBD2 (6 bases). V was pared by 6 bases and J by 3 bases, with 13 bases between. CDR1 MNHNS and CDR2 SASEGT come from the germline V gene. The CDR3 runs to 14 residues. CDR3 DNA sequence: TGTGCCAGCAGATGGGGGACTCGGACAGATACGCAGTATTTT. Amino acids: CASRWGTRTDTQYF.

The chain uses TRBV10-3 and TRBJ2-1, with TRBD2 matching 12 bases. The CDR3 has 13 residues. Germline assignment: CDR1 ENHRY and CDR2 SYGVKD. The J segment lost 15 bases and the V segment lost 9 bases, leaving 12 bases of the junction unmatched. The CDR3 loop reads CAITSGRSLGAFF. In nucleotides, the CDR3 is TGTGCCATAACTAGCGGGAGGTCCCTCGGGGCGTTCTTC.

This clone appeared once. The sample contains more than one DNA sequence encoding this CDR3. The gene calls are TRBV19 and TRBJ2-7, with 9 bases identical to TRBD2. V was pared by 6 bases and J by 4 bases, with 13 bases of the junction left unmatched. Germline loops: CDR1 LNHDA, CDR2 SQIVND (reference sequence). This CDR3 is built from 16 residues. The CDR3, as DNA: TGTGCCAGTAGCCTGACCGGGACCAGCGGGAGGTACGAGCAGTACTTC. It codes for CASSLTGTSGRYEQYF.

The chain carries TRBV5-5 and TRBJ1-5; D call uncertain. Per germline, CDR1 SGHKS and CDR2 YYEKEE (reference sequence). V was cut by 2 bases and J by 3 bases, with 9 bases left in between. There are 14 residues in the CDR3. CDR3 bases: TGTGCCAGCAGCTTAGGACTGCACAATCAGCCCCAGCATTTT. This translates into CASSLGLHNQPQHF.

The V and J genes are TRBV11-1 and TRBJ2-3, with 7 bases lining up with TRBD2. V shed 7 bases and J 3 bases; nucleotides not matched to a gene: 4. The CDR3 covers 13 residues. The germline CDR1 and CDR2 sequences are SGHAT and FQDESV (reference sequence). CDR3 bases: TGTGCCAGCAACAGCGGGAATACAGATACGCAGTATTTT. Protein product: CASNSGNTDTQYF.

The J gene is TRBJ1-2, the V gene TRBV4-2; D not certain. The germline V gene encodes CDR1 LGHNA and CDR2 YNFKEQ. This CDR3 region has 14 residues. Trimming removed 0 bases from V and 0 bases from J, with 5 bases in between. Here the CDR3 DNA reads TGTGCCAGCAGCCAAGACAGTTCTAACTATGGCTACACCTTC. Its protein product is CASSQDSSNYGYTF.

Worth noting for this clone: The sample carries other DNA sequences with the same CDR3. The chain's CDR3 is CASSLGWAEAFF. The CDR3, as DNA: TGTGCCAGCAGCTTGGGTTGGGCTGAAGCTTTCTTT. The chain links TRBV5-6 to TRBJ1-1; D remains unclear. The CDR3 totals 12 residues. V lost 0 bases and J 6 bases, leaving 6 bases between the germline ends. Germline-derived CDR1 and CDR2 are SGHDT and YYEEEE.

The chain is built from TRBV5-1 and TRBJ2-5; 10 nucleotides match TRBD2. The CDR3 has 17 amino acids. Unmatched junction bases numbered 9, after V lost 0 bases and J lost 4 bases. Germline CDR1 is SGHRS and CDR2 is YFSETQ. The CDR3 protein is CASSLARLAGLRETQYF. CDR3 nucleotide sequence: TGCGCCAGCAGCTTGGCAAGACTAGCGGGTCTTAGAGAGACCCAGTACTTC. Filled out from reference TRBV5-1 and TRBJ2-5, the complete variable domain reads KAGVTQTPRYLIKTRGQQVTLSCSPISGHRSVSWYQQTPGQGLQFLFEYFSETQRNKGNFPGRFSGRQFSNSRSEMNVSTLELGDSALYLCASSLARLAGLRETQYFGPGTRLLVL.

The V and J genes are TRBV13 and TRBJ1-1; a weak D match, TRBD1 (5 bases). The CDR3 sequence is 12 residues long. Germline values: CDR1 PRHDT, CDR2 FYEKMQ (reference sequence). V was pared by 4 bases and J by 5 bases, with 8 bases between. CDR3 bases: TGTGCCAGCAGCTCAAGGGGAACTGAAGCTTTCTTT. As protein: CASSSRGTEAFF.

This rearrangement joins TRBV6-6 to TRBJ2-7; 7 nucleotides align to TRBD1. With V trimmed by 8 bases and J by 2 bases, 6 bases remained unmatched. Germline loops: CDR1 MNHNY, CDR2 SVGAGI (reference sequence). The CDR3 contains 13 residues. CDR3 in DNA: TGTGCCAGCTCGGACAGGACCCCCTACGAGCAGTACTTC. Translating it yields CASSDRTPYEQYF.

The V and J genes are TRBV29-1 and TRBJ2-1, with D perhaps TRBD1 or TRBD2 (7 bases each). Germline CDR1 SQVTM, CDR2 ANQGSEA. V lost 6 bases to trimming and J lost 9 bases, with 12 bases between them. The CDR3 has 11 amino acids. CDR3: CSVSGGGEQFF. The CDR3 nucleotides are TGCAGCGTCTCAGGGGGGGGTGAGCAGTTCTTC.

This clone has a single count. The rearrangement uses TRBV15 and TRBJ1-2; 8 bases are shared with TRBD1. The CDR3 has 16 amino acids. In germline, CDR1 is LNHNV, CDR2 YYDKDF (reference sequence). V trimming: 0 bases; J trimming: 8 bases; junction bases outside the gene matches: 11. For the CDR3, the DNA is TGTGCCACCAGCAGAGATCTGGGTCAGGGGGCGGAGGGCTACACCTTC. It encodes CATSRDLGQGAEGYTF.

The chain links TRBV28 to TRBJ2-2; D remains unclear. The CDR3 has 15 amino acids. Trimming removed 4 bases from V and 0 bases from J, with 9 bases in between. Germline V gives CDR1 MDHEN, CDR2 SYDVKM. The CDR3 region has the DNA TGTGCCAGCAGTTCTTACTTTACGAACACCGGGGAGCTGTTTTTT. It yields the protein CASSSYFTNTGELFF.

Notes on this clone: Other nucleotide sequences in the sample specify the same CDR3. V gene TRBV19 combines with J gene TRBJ1-1, with D perhaps TRBD1 (5 bases). CDR3 length: 13 amino acids. Trimming took 4 bases from V and 4 from J, leaving 10 bases between them. Germline lookup yields CDR1 LNHDA and CDR2 SQIVND (reference sequence). The CDR3 here is CASSTRALTEAFF. The DNA for the CDR3 is TGTGCCAGTAGTACCAGGGCCCTCACTGAAGCTTTCTTT.

The chain couples TRBV28 to TRBJ2-7, with unresolved D. The germline V gene has CDR1 MDHEN and CDR2 SYDVKM. The CDR3 consists of 11 residues. The ends were cut back, 5 bases at V and 3 bases at J, with 5 bases in the middle. Here the CDR3 DNA reads TGTGCCAGCAGTAAGGGCTACGAGCAGTACTTC. Residues: CASSKGYEQYF.